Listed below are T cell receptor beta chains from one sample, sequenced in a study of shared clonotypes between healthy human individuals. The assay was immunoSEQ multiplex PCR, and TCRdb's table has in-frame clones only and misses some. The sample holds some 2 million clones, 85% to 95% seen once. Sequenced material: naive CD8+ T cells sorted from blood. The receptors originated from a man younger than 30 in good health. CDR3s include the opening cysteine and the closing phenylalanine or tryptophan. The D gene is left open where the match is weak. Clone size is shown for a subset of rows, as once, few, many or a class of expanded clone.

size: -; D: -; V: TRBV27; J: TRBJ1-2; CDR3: CASSFGGLANYGYTF; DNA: TGTGCCAGCAGTTTCGGGGGCCTAGCTAACTATGGCTACACCTTC
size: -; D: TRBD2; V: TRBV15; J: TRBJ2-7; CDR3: CATSTPVGGLAWGEQYF; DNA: TGTGCCACCAGCACTCCGGTAGGGGGACTAGCTTGGGGCGAGCAGTACTTC
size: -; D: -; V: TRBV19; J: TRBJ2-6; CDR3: CASSIVGESGANVLTF; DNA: TGTGCCAGTAGTATAGTGGGGGAATCTGGGGCCAACGTCCTGACTTTC
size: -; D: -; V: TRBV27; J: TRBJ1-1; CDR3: CASSRVGVRGNTEAFF; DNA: TGTGCCAGCAGTCGCGTCGGGGTCCGGGGGAACACTGAAGCTTTCTTT
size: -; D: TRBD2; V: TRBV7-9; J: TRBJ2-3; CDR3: CASSFLGLAGSDTQYF; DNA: TGTGCCAGCAGCTTCCTCGGACTAGCGGGTTCAGATACGCAGTATTTT
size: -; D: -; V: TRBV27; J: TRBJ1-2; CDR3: CASSLSTGPLYGYTF; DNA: TGTGCCAGCAGTTTATCCACAGGACCCCTCTATGGCTACACCTTC
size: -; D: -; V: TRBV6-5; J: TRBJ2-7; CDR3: CASSYSMARGEQYF; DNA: TGTGCCAGCAGTTACTCGATGGCCAGGGGCGAGCAGTACTTC
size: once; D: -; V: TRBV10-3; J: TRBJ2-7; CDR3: CAISGDRQLYEQYF; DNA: TGTGCCATCAGTGGTGATCGACAGCTCTACGAGCAGTACTTC
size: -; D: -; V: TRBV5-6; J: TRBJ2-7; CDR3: CASTPMGVDEQYF; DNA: TGTGCCAGCACCCCGATGGGGGTAGACGAGCAGTACTTC
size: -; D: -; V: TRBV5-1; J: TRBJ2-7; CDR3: CASSLKWTDSYEQYF; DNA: TGCGCCAGCAGCTTGAAGTGGACGGATTCCTACGAGCAGTACTTC
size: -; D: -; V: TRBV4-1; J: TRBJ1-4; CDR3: CASSQVLPSAEKLFF; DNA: TGCGCCAGCAGCCAAGTTCTGCCGTCGGCGGAAAAACTGTTTTTT
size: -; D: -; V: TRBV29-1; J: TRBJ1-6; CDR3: CSVGPPLHF; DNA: TGCAGCGTTGGCCCACCCCTCCACTTT
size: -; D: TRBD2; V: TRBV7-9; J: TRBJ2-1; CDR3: CASNLAGGYNEQFF; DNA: TGTGCCAGCAACCTAGCGGGGGGGTACAATGAGCAGTTCTTC
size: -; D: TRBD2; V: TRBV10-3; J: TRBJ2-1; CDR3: CAIDKGPGGGVYNEQFF; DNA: TGTGCCATCGACAAGGGCCCGGGGGGTGGTGTCTACAATGAGCAGTTCTTC
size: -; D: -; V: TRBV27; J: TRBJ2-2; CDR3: CASSLALQDIGELFF; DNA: TGTGCCAGCAGTTTAGCTCTGCAGGACATCGGGGAGCTGTTTTTT
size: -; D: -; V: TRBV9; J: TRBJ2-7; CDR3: CASSPPQDSPYEQYF; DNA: TGTGCCAGCAGCCCCCCCCAGGACTCCCCCTACGAGCAGTACTTC
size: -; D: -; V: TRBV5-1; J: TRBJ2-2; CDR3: CASSSGGDTGELFF; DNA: TGCGCCAGCAGCTCCGGAGGGGACACCGGGGAGCTGTTTTTT
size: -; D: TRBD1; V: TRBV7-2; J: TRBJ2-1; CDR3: CASRDRGGNEQFF; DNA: TGTGCCAGCAGGGACAGGGGGGGTAATGAGCAGTTCTTC
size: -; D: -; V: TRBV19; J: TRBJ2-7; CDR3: CASSILAEGSEQYF; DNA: TGTGCCAGTAGTATTCTCGCAGAAGGCTCCGAGCAGTACTTC
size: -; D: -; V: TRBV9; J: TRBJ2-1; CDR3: CASSVGKGDEQFF; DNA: TGTGCCAGCAGCGTTGGAAAGGGAGATGAGCAGTTCTTC